This is a list of T cell receptor beta chains from one sample in a study of blood T cell repertoires in COVID-19. Assay used: immunoSEQ multiplex PCR; TCRdb lists only in-frame clones, some missing. Of under 200,000 clones detected, approximately 87% appear once; the ten largest clones hold around 2.3%. The sequenced sample consisted of peripheral blood. These receptors came from a man aged 35-49 years with active or convalescent COVID-19. Both conserved end residues are part of each CDR3. Each record gives: clone size, J gene, V gene, D gene, CDR3 DNA, CDR3 protein. The D gene is left open where the match is weak. Only part of the rows carry a size: once, few, many, or a class if the clone is expanded.

abundance: few
j_gene: TRBJ1-1
v_gene: TRBV7-2
d_gene: TRBD1
CDR3nt: TGTGCCAGCAGCCCCGCGACAGGGGTGCGCACTGAAGCTTTCTTT
CDR3aa: CASSPATGVRTEAFF

abundance: -
j_gene: TRBJ1-4
v_gene: TRBV6-5
d_gene: -
CDR3nt: TGTGCCAGCAGTTACTCGAGCGGGGGAAAACTGTTTTTT
CDR3aa: CASSYSSGGKLFF

abundance: -
j_gene: TRBJ2-2
v_gene: TRBV7-9
d_gene: -
CDR3nt: TGTGCCAGCAGCCAAGACAGGACCGGGGAGCTGTTTTTT
CDR3aa: CASSQDRTGELFF

abundance: -
j_gene: TRBJ1-1
v_gene: TRBV4-1
d_gene: -
CDR3nt: TGCGCCAGCAGCCAAGGGAACGTGGGCGGTGAAGTCGGGGGGACTGAAGCTTTCTTT
CDR3aa: CASSQGNVGGEVGGTEAFF

abundance: -
j_gene: TRBJ2-5
v_gene: TRBV27
d_gene: -
CDR3nt: TGTGCCAGCAGGGGAGCATATCTGGAGACCCAGTACTTC
CDR3aa: CASRGAYLETQYF

abundance: -
j_gene: TRBJ2-5
v_gene: TRBV25-1
d_gene: TRBD1
CDR3nt: TGTGCCAGCAGTAGACAGGGGTTAGGAGAGACCCAGTACTTC
CDR3aa: CASSRQGLGETQYF

abundance: -
j_gene: TRBJ2-2
v_gene: TRBV24-1
d_gene: TRBD1
CDR3nt: TGTGCCACCACGGGGACAGGGGACAACACCGGGGAGCTGTTTTTT
CDR3aa: CATTGTGDNTGELFF

abundance: -
j_gene: TRBJ1-1
v_gene: TRBV6-5
d_gene: -
CDR3nt: TGTGCCAGCAGTCGGAGGGGACCGGGCACTGAAGCTTTCTTT
CDR3aa: CASSRRGPGTEAFF

abundance: -
j_gene: TRBJ2-6
v_gene: TRBV6-5
d_gene: -
CDR3nt: TGTGCCAGCACAGGGCCCGGGGCCAACGTCCTGACTTTC
CDR3aa: CASTGPGANVLTF

abundance: -
j_gene: TRBJ1-2
v_gene: TRBV4-1
d_gene: TRBD1
CDR3nt: TGCGCCAGCAGCCCACAGGGGGCTAACTATGGCTACACCTTC
CDR3aa: CASSPQGANYGYTF

abundance: -
j_gene: TRBJ2-3
v_gene: TRBV9
d_gene: TRBD2
CDR3nt: TGTGCCAGCAGCGTAGGGGCCGGTAGCGGGGGCACAGATACGCAGTATTTT
CDR3aa: CASSVGAGSGGTDTQYF

abundance: -
j_gene: TRBJ1-5
v_gene: TRBV5-1
d_gene: -
CDR3nt: TGCGCCAGCAGCTTCTCCCTCTCGGGGGGGGTAAATAATCAGCCCCAGCATTTT
CDR3aa: CASSFSLSGGVNNQPQHF

abundance: -
j_gene: TRBJ1-1
v_gene: TRBV5-1
d_gene: -
CDR3nt: TGCGCCAGCGGGGGGTCGAACACTGAAGCTTTCTTT
CDR3aa: CASGGSNTEAFF

abundance: -
j_gene: TRBJ1-5
v_gene: TRBV4-1
d_gene: TRBD1
CDR3nt: TGCGCCAGCAGCATTAAGGTGGGACAGGGGTCGAAGGGAGATCAGCCCCAGCATTTT
CDR3aa: CASSIKVGQGSKGDQPQHF

abundance: once
j_gene: TRBJ1-3
v_gene: TRBV30
d_gene: TRBD1
CDR3nt: TGTGCCTGGAGTCTAAAGGGGACAGTCGGAAACACCATATATTTT
CDR3aa: CAWSLKGTVGNTIYF

abundance: -
j_gene: TRBJ2-7
v_gene: TRBV19
d_gene: TRBD1
CDR3nt: TGTGCCAGCACCGGGACAGAGACCTACGAGCAGTACTTC
CDR3aa: CASTGTETYEQYF

abundance: -
j_gene: TRBJ2-5
v_gene: TRBV9
d_gene: -
CDR3nt: TGTGCCAGCAGCGTAGGGCCCCAAGAGACCCAGTACTTC
CDR3aa: CASSVGPQETQYF

abundance: few
j_gene: TRBJ2-7
v_gene: TRBV10-3
d_gene: -
CDR3nt: TGTGCCATCAGCAAACAGGGAACACTCTACGAGCAGTACTTC
CDR3aa: CAISKQGTLYEQYF

abundance: -
j_gene: TRBJ2-3
v_gene: TRBV10-1
d_gene: TRBD1
CDR3nt: TGCGCCAGCAGTGAGTCCAGGGGGCTCACAGATACGCAGTATTTT
CDR3aa: CASSESRGLTDTQYF

abundance: -
j_gene: TRBJ1-2
v_gene: TRBV18
d_gene: TRBD1
CDR3nt: TGTGCCAGCTCACCATACCGGACAGGGGTTGACTATGGCTACACCTTC
CDR3aa: CASSPYRTGVDYGYTF

abundance: -
j_gene: TRBJ1-6
v_gene: TRBV6-5
d_gene: -
CDR3nt: TGTGCCAGCGGGGGGGAGACCCTTAATTCACCCCTCCACTTT
CDR3aa: CASGGETLNSPLHF

abundance: once
j_gene: TRBJ2-7
v_gene: TRBV28
d_gene: TRBD1
CDR3nt: TGTGCCAGCAGCCCTACAGGGGCAACCAGGTACGAGCAGTACTTC
CDR3aa: CASSPTGATRYEQYF

abundance: -
j_gene: TRBJ1-5
v_gene: TRBV5-1
d_gene: -
CDR3nt: TGCGCCAGCAGCTTGGGGCAGGGCAGCAATCAGCCCCAGCATTTT
CDR3aa: CASSLGQGSNQPQHF

abundance: -
j_gene: TRBJ2-7
v_gene: TRBV10-1
d_gene: TRBD1
CDR3nt: TGCGCCAGCAGAGGGACAGGGGGCTCCAGCTCCTACGAGCAGTACTTC
CDR3aa: CASRGTGGSSSYEQYF

abundance: -
j_gene: TRBJ1-2
v_gene: TRBV3-1/TRBV3-2
d_gene: -
CDR3nt: TGTGCCAGCAGCCAAGAAAGCAGGGGCGCGGGTGGCTACACCTTC
CDR3aa: CASSQESRGAGGYTF

abundance: -
j_gene: TRBJ2-3
v_gene: TRBV24-1
d_gene: -
CDR3nt: TGTGCCACCAGTGATCGATCGGAGGGAGATACGCAGTATTTT
CDR3aa: CATSDRSEGDTQYF

abundance: -
j_gene: TRBJ1-1
v_gene: TRBV7-9
d_gene: TRBD1
CDR3nt: TGTGCCAGCAGCTTGCCGGGACAGGGTGGAAACACTGAAGCTTTCTTT
CDR3aa: CASSLPGQGGNTEAFF

abundance: -
j_gene: TRBJ1-5
v_gene: TRBV20-1
d_gene: -
CDR3nt: TGCAGTGCTAGACCGGGGCCCCAGCATTTT
CDR3aa: CSARPGPQHF

abundance: -
j_gene: TRBJ2-3
v_gene: TRBV5-4
d_gene: -
CDR3nt: TGTGCCAGCAGCTCCCGGACGGAGGGGACAGATACGCAATATTTT
CDR3aa: CASSSRTEGTDTQYF

abundance: -
j_gene: TRBJ2-5
v_gene: TRBV11-2
d_gene: -
CDR3nt: TGTGCCAGCAGCTCCCTACAGGGAAGGGAGACCCAGTACTTC
CDR3aa: CASSSLQGRETQYF

abundance: -
j_gene: TRBJ1-2
v_gene: TRBV12-3/TRBV12-4
d_gene: -
CDR3nt: TGTGCCAGCAGTTCAGGTCCCGACTATCGCTACACCTTC
CDR3aa: CASSSGPDYRYTF

abundance: few
j_gene: TRBJ2-1
v_gene: TRBV10-3
d_gene: TRBD2
CDR3nt: TGTGCCATCAGGTTAGCGGGGGACTCTAACAATGAGCAGTTCTTC
CDR3aa: CAIRLAGDSNNEQFF

abundance: once
j_gene: TRBJ2-3
v_gene: TRBV11-3
d_gene: TRBD1
CDR3nt: TGTGCCAGCAGCTTAGGGACAGGGAATACAGATACGCAGTATTTT
CDR3aa: CASSLGTGNTDTQYF

abundance: -
j_gene: TRBJ1-2
v_gene: TRBV27
d_gene: TRBD1
CDR3nt: TGTGCCAGCAGGCCAGGGGGCAGGAACTATGGCTACACCTTC
CDR3aa: CASRPGGRNYGYTF

abundance: -
j_gene: TRBJ2-1
v_gene: TRBV4-3
d_gene: TRBD2
CDR3nt: TGCGCCAGCAGCCAAGAAACTAGCGGGGGGAATGAGCAGTTCTTC
CDR3aa: CASSQETSGGNEQFF

abundance: -
j_gene: TRBJ1-3
v_gene: TRBV10-3
d_gene: -
CDR3nt: TGTGCCATCAGTGAGCCGAGGGCAAGTAAAGGAAACACCATATATTTT
CDR3aa: CAISEPRASKGNTIYF

abundance: -
j_gene: TRBJ2-1
v_gene: TRBV15
d_gene: -
CDR3nt: TGTGCCACCAGCAGCCACGTCGGAGTCGGCAATGAGCAGTTCTTC
CDR3aa: CATSSHVGVGNEQFF

abundance: once
j_gene: TRBJ1-1
v_gene: TRBV4-1
d_gene: -
CDR3nt: TGCGCCAGCAGCCCACAATTTACCGTGGGCAGACCGGATGAAGCTTTCTTT
CDR3aa: CASSPQFTVGRPDEAFF

abundance: -
j_gene: TRBJ1-4
v_gene: TRBV6-1
d_gene: TRBD1
CDR3nt: TGTGCCAGCAGTGACCGGACAGGGGGGAATGAAAAACTGTTTTTT
CDR3aa: CASSDRTGGNEKLFF

abundance: -
j_gene: TRBJ2-7
v_gene: TRBV5-1
d_gene: -
CDR3nt: TGCGCCAGCAGCTCCGGTCAGGGGATCGACGAGCAGTACTTC
CDR3aa: CASSSGQGIDEQYF

abundance: -
j_gene: TRBJ1-4
v_gene: TRBV30
d_gene: -
CDR3nt: TGTGCCTGGAGTGTAGAGCCCTGGGCTAGCGAAAAACTGTTTTTT
CDR3aa: CAWSVEPWASEKLFF

abundance: -
j_gene: TRBJ1-1
v_gene: TRBV5-1
d_gene: -
CDR3nt: TGCGCCAGCAGCCCGACAGAGATCAACACTGAAGCTTTCTTT
CDR3aa: CASSPTEINTEAFF

abundance: many
j_gene: TRBJ1-1
v_gene: TRBV7-9
d_gene: -
CDR3nt: TGTGCCAGCAGCTTATACGCAGGGGACACTGAAGCTTTCTTT
CDR3aa: CASSLYAGDTEAFF

abundance: -
j_gene: TRBJ1-1
v_gene: TRBV9
d_gene: -
CDR3nt: TGTGCCAGCAGCGGACCAGGGTACACTGAAGCTTTCTTT
CDR3aa: CASSGPGYTEAFF

abundance: -
j_gene: TRBJ1-1
v_gene: TRBV4-1
d_gene: -
CDR3nt: TGCGCCAGCAGCCACCAAGTCCGGACAAGCATGAACACTGAAGCTTTCTTT
CDR3aa: CASSHQVRTSMNTEAFF

abundance: -
j_gene: TRBJ1-2
v_gene: TRBV4-2
d_gene: TRBD1
CDR3nt: TGTGCCAGCAGCCAAGATAGGACAGGGGTAGGGGGTGGCTACACCTTC
CDR3aa: CASSQDRTGVGGGYTF

abundance: -
j_gene: TRBJ1-5
v_gene: TRBV3-1/TRBV3-2
d_gene: -
CDR3nt: TGTGCCAGCAGCCAAGATCGGGTTCAGCCCCAGCATTTT
CDR3aa: CASSQDRVQPQHF

abundance: -
j_gene: TRBJ2-7
v_gene: TRBV28
d_gene: TRBD2
CDR3nt: TGTGCCAGCAACACCCCCGCCGGACTAGCGGGCTACGAGCAGTACTTC
CDR3aa: CASNTPAGLAGYEQYF

abundance: -
j_gene: TRBJ2-1
v_gene: TRBV29-1
d_gene: -
CDR3nt: TGCAGCGTTGAAGATCAGGGGTTAAGATACAATGAGCAGTTCTTC
CDR3aa: CSVEDQGLRYNEQFF

abundance: -
j_gene: TRBJ1-1
v_gene: TRBV25-1
d_gene: TRBD1
CDR3nt: TGTGCCAGCAGAAAACAGGGGTCTTCGAACACTGAAGCTTTCTTT
CDR3aa: CASRKQGSSNTEAFF

abundance: -
j_gene: TRBJ1-1
v_gene: TRBV6-1
d_gene: -
CDR3nt: TGTGCCAGCAGTGAAGCGCTGGGGGCATTTAGGACTGAAGCTTTCTTT
CDR3aa: CASSEALGAFRTEAFF

abundance: -
j_gene: TRBJ2-7
v_gene: TRBV28
d_gene: TRBD1
CDR3nt: TGTGCCAGCAGTTTAAGAGGAGGACAGGGCTACGAGCAGTACTTC
CDR3aa: CASSLRGGQGYEQYF

abundance: -
j_gene: TRBJ1-2
v_gene: TRBV25-1
d_gene: -
CDR3nt: TGTGCCAGCAGTGAGGGAGGCGGCTACACCTTC
CDR3aa: CASSEGGGYTF

abundance: -
j_gene: TRBJ2-1
v_gene: TRBV2
d_gene: TRBD2
CDR3nt: TGTGCCAGCAGTGAAAGGCTAGCGGGGGGGAATGAGCAGTTCTTC
CDR3aa: CASSERLAGGNEQFF

abundance: -
j_gene: TRBJ1-5
v_gene: TRBV7-8
d_gene: TRBD1
CDR3nt: TGTGCCAGCAGCCCGGCAAGGACAGGGGTAAATCAGCCCCAGCATTTT
CDR3aa: CASSPARTGVNQPQHF

abundance: -
j_gene: TRBJ2-1
v_gene: TRBV11-2
d_gene: TRBD2
CDR3nt: TGTGCCAGCAGCTTGAAAAGACCGGGCGGGGGGTATGGTGAGCAGTTCTTC
CDR3aa: CASSLKRPGGGYGEQFF

abundance: -
j_gene: TRBJ1-5
v_gene: TRBV6-2/TRBV6-3
d_gene: -
CDR3nt: TGTGCCAGCAGTCCGAGACAGCCCAATCAGCCCCAGCATTTT
CDR3aa: CASSPRQPNQPQHF